The 20 T cell receptor beta chains in this list originate from one sample, sequenced in a study of blood T cell repertoires in COVID-19. Libraries were prepared by immunoSEQ multiplex PCR; TCRdb keeps only in-frame clonotypes and omits some of them. Among roughly 400,000 clones, 80% to 90% were seen once, and the ten largest hold around 10%. Input material: PBMCs or T cells enriched from blood (not recorded which). The receptors were sampled from a woman aged 45-65 years who had recovered from COVID-19.

This chain joins TRBV24-1 and TRBJ1-5; possibly TRBD1 for D (6 bases). The ends were cut back, 4 bases at V and 0 bases at J, with 15 bases in the middle. The germline gives CDR1 KGHDR, CDR2 SFDVKD. The length of the CDR3 is 17 residues. The CDR3 is CATSDPREGHSNQPQHF. CDR3 nucleotide sequence: TGTGCCACCAGTGACCCACGCGAGGGACATAGCAATCAGCCCCAGCATTTT.

This clone was observed once. V is TRBV19 and J is TRBJ2-2, with a possible D match to TRBD1 (5 bases). V gave up 6 bases and J gave up 7 bases, with 12 bases separating them. The CDR3 is 13 amino acids. Germline V gene lookup returns CDR1 LNHDA and CDR2 SQIVND (reference sequence). CDR3 bases: TGTGCCAGTAGAAAGGACACGAGCGGGGAGCTGTTTTTT. Protein product: CASRKDTSGELFF.

The chain uses TRBV5-1 and TRBJ2-1; D ambiguous. The CDR3 runs to 13 residues. CDR1 and CDR2 from the germline V gene are SGHRS and YFSETQ. Trimming stripped 0 bases from V and 9 bases from J, with 10 bases between. The CDR3 loop reads CASSLALASEQFF. In DNA, the CDR3 is TGCGCCAGCAGCTTGGCCCTTGCGAGTGAGCAGTTCTTC.

This clone was counted a single time. For the CDR3, the DNA is TGTGCCAGCTCACCACAACAGGAAGATGGCTACACCTTC. Protein sequence: CASSPQQEDGYTF. V gene TRBV18 combines with J gene TRBJ1-2; a weak D match, TRBD1 (5 bases). CDR3 length: 13 residues. From germline, CDR1 is KGHSH and CDR2 LQKENI. The V end was cut by 1 base, the J end by 6 bases, with 9 bases between.

This chain links TRBV7-9 with TRBJ2-2; 10 bases agree with TRBD1. Trimming removed 2 bases from V and 6 bases from J; junction bases left unmatched: 3. The germline V gene has CDR1 SEHNR and CDR2 FQNEAQ (reference sequence). The CDR3 loop spans 15 amino acids. The CDR3: CASSLSGQGSGELFF. The DNA for the CDR3 is TGTGCCAGCAGCTTATCGGGACAGGGGTCCGGGGAGCTGTTTTTT.

The rearrangement links TRBV6-8 to TRBJ2-3, with 11 bases aligning to TRBD1. V lost 6 bases, J lost 2 bases, and 13 bases stayed unmatched. CDR1 and CDR2 (germline): MNHGY, SAAAGT. The CDR3 length is 18 residues. Here the CDR3 DNA reads TGTGCCAGCAGCCCTTCTTTCCCGGACAGGGGGCTCACAGATACGCAGTATTTT. Translating it yields CASSPSFPDRGLTDTQYF.

This clone was counted a single time. The gene calls are TRBV24-1 and TRBJ1-3; the D is unclear. Germline V gene lookup returns CDR1 KGHDR and CDR2 SFDVKD. V was clipped by 2 bases and J by 3 bases, with 19 bases between them. The CDR3 spans 18 residues. CDR3 bases: TGTGCCACCAGTGATTCCACACGACTTAATTGGAGTGGAAACACCATATATTTT. It translates to CATSDSTRLNWSGNTIYF.

In its sample, this clone was seen once. The chain recombines TRBV7-9 with TRBJ2-7, with a weak D call TRBD2 (5 bases). Per germline, CDR1 SEHNR and CDR2 FQNEAQ (reference sequence). Trimming shortened V by 4 bases and J by 5 bases, and 15 bases separated the two germline ends. The CDR3 sequence is 14 residues long. The CDR3 loop is CASSSPPGIDEQYF. The CDR3 DNA reads TGTGCCAGCAGCTCCCCCCCCGGGATCGACGAGCAGTACTTC.

This clone was counted once. The chain joins TRBV20-1 to TRBJ1-2; D gene ambiguous. In germline, CDR1 is DFQATT, CDR2 SNEGSKA (reference sequence). V dropped 2 bases and J dropped 6 bases, with 7 bases sitting between them. CDR3 length equals 11 residues. In nucleotides, the CDR3 is TGCAGTGCTAGACCCGGGAATGGCTACACCTTC. This encodes CSARPGNGYTF.

The J gene is TRBJ1-5, the V gene TRBV3-1 (or the pseudogene TRBV3-2); maybe TRBD1 (6 bases). Trimming took off 4 bases at V and 4 bases at J, with 11 bases between the two ends. From germline, CDR1 is LGHDT and CDR2 YNNKEL (reference sequence). The CDR3 is made up of 14 amino acids. In nucleotides, the CDR3 is TGTGCCAGCAGCCTCGGGACACAGAATCAGCCCCAGCATTTT. Translated: CASSLGTQNQPQHF.

V usage is TRBV7-9 and J usage is TRBJ1-6; D is perhaps TRBD1 (5 bases). With 1 base removed from V and 15 bases from J, the gap between germline ends came to 13 bases. The CDR3 has 13 residues. The germline V gene has CDR1 SEHNR and CDR2 FQNEAQ (reference sequence). The CDR3 here is CASSLGRQHYLHF. The CDR3 nucleotides are TGTGCCAGCAGCTTAGGTAGACAGCATTACCTCCACTTT.

The chain combines TRBV2 with TRBJ2-2; no firm D call. The V end was cut by 7 bases, the J end by 5 bases, with 11 bases between. The CDR3 has 13 amino acids. Germline values: CDR1 SNHLY, CDR2 FYNNEI. In DNA form, the CDR3 reads TGTGCCAGCACCAAAGCCGTAACCGGGGAGCTGTTTTTT. Translated: CASTKAVTGELFF.

This sequence joins TRBV6-1 and TRBJ2-7; possibly TRBD1 for D (6 bases). Germline CDR1 MNHNS, CDR2 SASEGT. The CDR3 has 19 amino acids. The V and J ends lost 2 bases and 2 bases respectively, with 25 bases between them. CDR3 DNA sequence: TGTGCCAGCAGTGAATCCTCTCCGGCCCAGCAGGGGCGGACCTACGAGCAGTACTTC. Protein product: CASSESSPAQQGRTYEQYF.

This clone appeared a few times. V gene TRBV6-5 combines with J gene TRBJ2-1; 7 positions match TRBD1. The CDR3 runs to 14 residues. Germline-derived CDR1 and CDR2 are MNHEY and SVGAGI. Trimming took 7 bases from V and 8 from J; bases not matched to a gene: 11. The CDR3 protein is CASTMTGKIDEQFF. CDR3 sequence (DNA): TGTGCCAGCACTATGACAGGGAAGATCGATGAGCAGTTCTTC.

The CDR3 region is CASSHPTSSNTGELFF. The CDR3 DNA is TGTGCCAGCAGCCACCCGACTAGTTCGAACACCGGGGAGCTGTTTTTT. The chain combines TRBV7-9 with TRBJ2-2; tentative D call: TRBD2 (6 bases). Trimming removed 5 bases at V and 0 bases at J, with 13 bases between. Germline V CDR1 and CDR2: SEHNR, FQNEAQ (reference sequence). The CDR3 totals 16 residues.

V gene TRBV24-1 combines with J gene TRBJ1-5; possible D gene TRBD1, 5 bases. There are 13 residues in the CDR3. CDR1 and CDR2 (germline): KGHDR, SFDVKD. Trimming removed 5 bases from V and 7 bases from J, with 11 bases in between. In DNA form, the CDR3 reads TGTGCCACCAGTGCAGGGTATAACCAGCCCCAGCATTTT. Amino acids: CATSAGYNQPQHF.

The chain is built from TRBV2 and TRBJ2-3; TRBD2 aligns across 12 bases. The CDR3 length is 17 residues. Trimming at V came to 6 bases and at J to 5 bases, leaving 12 bases not matched to a gene. Germline-derived CDR1 and CDR2 are SNHLY and FYNNEI. CDR3 sequence (DNA): TGTGCCAGCAGCCCAACTGCTAGCGGGGGGGCCGTAGATACGCAGTATTTT. It yields the protein CASSPTASGGAVDTQYF.

The V gene is TRBV28, the J gene TRBJ1-1; D may be TRBD1 (6 bases). The CDR3 is 16 residues long. Trimming took off 4 bases at V and 0 bases at J, with 15 bases between the two ends. Germline CDR1 MDHEN, CDR2 SYDVKM. Written as DNA, the CDR3 is TGTGCCAGCAGTTCAGGTGGGGGGGCGATGAACACTGAAGCTTTCTTT. Encoded protein: CASSSGGGAMNTEAFF.

The CDR3 is CASSDPGEGAEAFF. The CDR3 nucleotides read TGTGCCAGCAGTGATCCCGGGGAGGGTGCTGAAGCTTTCTTT. The chain links TRBV6-1 to TRBJ1-1; D not resolved. Germline V CDR1 and CDR2: MNHNS, SASEGT. The CDR3 is 14 amino acids. Trimming stripped 3 bases from V and 6 bases from J, with 14 bases between.

The V gene is TRBV4-1, the J gene TRBJ2-5; 8 bases match TRBD1. V shed 1 base, J shed 6 bases, and the junction held 4 bases outside the gene matches. The CDR3 has 14 residues. CDR1 is MGHRA and CDR2 is YSYEKL in the germline V gene. CDR3 in DNA: TGCGCCAGCAGCCAAGGGACAGGGCTAAAGACCCAGTACTTC. Amino acids: CASSQGTGLKTQYF.